This passage covers 26 T cell receptor beta chains from one sample sequenced in a study of human T cells and chemical hapten exposure. TCRdb analysed the RACE reads with MiXCR anew, one entry per CDR3 protein. The table shows fewer than 80,000 distinct CDR3 sequences, with approximately 10% occurring only once. Described time point: patch test 2, 6 weeks after DPC sensitization. The treatment: therapeutic diphenylcyclopropenone sensitization with weekly scalp DPC. The specimen was whole blood, collected in connection with sensitization to the hapten diphenylcyclopropenone (DPC). These receptor sequences come from a woman between 45 and 65 years old with alopecia areata. Some clones in this sample may be carry-over from other donors' samples.

This clonotype was picked up many times. The chain combines TRBV5-1 with TRBJ2-5; 7 bases map to TRBD1. With V trimmed by 4 bases and J by 5 bases, 8 bases remained unmatched. In germline, CDR1 is SGHRS, CDR2 YFSETQ. The CDR3 sequence is 14 residues long. The CDR3 is CASSPRDSGETQYF. DNA for the CDR3: TGCGCCAGCAGCCCCCGGGACAGTGGGGAGACCCAGTACTTC. Together with reference TRBV5-1 and TRBJ2-5, the CDR3 gives the full variable domain: KAGVTQTPRYLIKTRGQQVTLSCSPISGHRSVSWYQQTPGQGLQFLFEYFSETQRNKGNFPGRFSGRQFSNSRSEMNVSTLELGDSALYLCASSPRDSGETQYFGPGTRLLVL.

This clonotype showed up many times. This sequence joins TRBV3-1 and TRBJ2-7; the D gene is possibly TRBD2 (6 bases). Trimming shortened V by 1 base and J by 1 base, and 8 bases separated the two germline ends. The CDR3 runs to 14 residues. CDR1 and CDR2 from the germline V gene are LGHDT and YNNKEL (reference sequence). The CDR3: CASSQAGVSYEQYF. DNA for the CDR3: TGTGCCAGCAGCCAAGCGGGAGTATCCTACGAGCAGTACTTC.

At least ten counts were recorded for this clonotype. The chain recombines TRBV19 with TRBJ1-5; unclear D gene. The CDR3 spans 13 residues. V was trimmed by 3 bases and J by 0 bases, leaving 3 bases between them. The germline gives CDR1 LNHDA, CDR2 SQIVND (reference sequence). This chain's CDR3 is CASSMDSNQPQHF. The CDR3 region has the DNA TGTGCCAGTAGTATGGATAGCAATCAGCCCCAGCATTTT.

This clonotype has a count of ten or more. This chain joins TRBV12-3 or TRBV12-4 and TRBJ2-1, with 11 bases matching TRBD2. The CDR3 runs 15 residues. V shed 4 bases and J 9 bases; nucleotides not matched to a gene: 8. The CDR3 loop reads CASSSIAGGLSEQFF. CDR3 nucleotide sequence: TGTGCCAGCAGTTCCATAGCGGGAGGGCTAAGTGAGCAGTTCTTC.

Only a few counts were recorded for this clonotype. This rearrangement joins TRBV2 to TRBJ2-5; the D gene is possibly TRBD1 (7 bases). CDR3 size: 14 residues. Trimming shortened V by 6 bases and J by 2 bases, and 13 bases separated the two germline ends. From germline, CDR1 is SNHLY and CDR2 FYNNEI. CDR3 in amino acids: CASRTRTGQETQYF. The CDR3 coding sequence is TGTGCCAGCAGGACTAGGACAGGTCAAGAGACCCAGTACTTC.

As regards this clonotype: This sequence may be a read error, since a much larger clone differs from it by one base. V is TRBV7-3 and J is TRBJ2-1; D gene ambiguous. The CDR3 totals 12 residues. Germline V CDR1 and CDR2: SGHTA, FQGTGA. For the CDR3, the DNA is TGTGCCAGCAGCTTACAACCTTCTGAGAAGTTCTTC. As protein: CASSLQPSEKFF.

The table lists this clonotype with many counts. The rearrangement uses TRBV7-3 and TRBJ2-2; tentative D call: TRBD1 (7 bases). The CDR3 extends over 15 amino acids. Germline values: CDR1 SGHTA, CDR2 FQGTGA. Trimming pared 4 bases from V and 4 bases from J, leaving 13 bases between. For the CDR3, the DNA is TGTGCCAGCAGCTACACAGGGGAGGCCACCGGGGAGCTGTTTTTT. It is translated as CASSYTGEATGELFF.

The table lists this clonotype with a few counts. The chain has TRBV5-4 and TRBJ1-4, with TRBD1 as a possible D gene (6 bases). The ends were cut back, 4 bases at V and 1 base at J, with 11 bases in the middle. This CDR3 spans 15 amino acids. Per the germline V gene, CDR1 is SGHNT and CDR2 is YYREEE (reference sequence). The CDR3 DNA reads as TGTGCCAGCAGCCGAGCAGGGGTAACTAATGAAAAACTGTTTTTT. Translating gives CASSRAGVTNEKLFF.

On this clonotype itself: This may stem from a read error, because a much larger clone lies one nucleotide away. The V call is TRBV10-3, the J call TRBJ1-3; TRBD1 might be the D (6 bases). The length of the CDR3 is 13 residues. CDR1 and CDR2 from the germline V gene are ENHRY and SYGVKD. The CDR3 coding sequence is TGTACCATCAGTTCCGGACAGCCAAACACCATATATTTT. Its protein product is CTISSGQPNTIYF.

Only a few counts were recorded for this clonotype. The V gene is TRBV12-3 or TRBV12-4, the J gene TRBJ2-2; D possibly corresponds to TRBD1 (6 bases). The CDR3 is made up of 16 amino acids. V shed 7 bases and J shed 4 bases, with 19 bases lying between them. CDR3 nucleotides: TGTGCCAGCAAATCTTCGGACAGCTTGCCCACCGGGGAGCTGTTTTTT. It specifies CASKSSDSLPTGELFF.

The chain links TRBV25-1 to TRBJ2-1; D possibly matches TRBD1 or TRBD2 (5 bases each). V lost 6 bases and J 7 bases, leaving 13 bases between the germline ends. The CDR3 has 13 residues. CDR1 and CDR2 from the germline V gene are MGHDK and SYGVNS. The CDR3 DNA is TGTGCCAGCAGCCCGGGGCGTTGGAATGAGCAGTTCTTC. Protein: CASSPGRWNEQFF.

Turning to this clonotype: A read error is possible here, since a much larger clone lies one base away. This chain connects TRBV18 to TRBJ2-3; TRBD2 might be the D (5 bases). The ends were cut back, 0 bases at V and 5 bases at J, with 15 bases in the middle. The CDR3 spans 16 residues. Germline values: CDR1 KGHSH, CDR2 LQKENI. CDR3 in DNA: TGTGCCAGCTCACCACCGGGGAGTAGACGTAGAGATACGCAGTATTTT. This codes for CASSPPGSRRRDTQYF.

In this sample, this clonotype turned up a few times. The J gene is TRBJ1-1, the V gene TRBV29-1; TRBD1 is a possible D gene (5 bases). Germline V gene lookup returns CDR1 SQVTM and CDR2 ANQGSEA. Trimming took off 1 base at V and 11 bases at J, with 11 bases between the two ends. The CDR3 covers 11 residues. The CDR3 spells CSVEAGTAAFF. For the CDR3, the DNA is TGCAGCGTTGAAGCCGGGACTGCTGCTTTCTTT.

This chain connects TRBV7-9 to TRBJ2-5; D is perhaps TRBD1 or TRBD2 (5 bases each). The CDR3 runs 15 residues. Germline values: CDR1 SEHNR, CDR2 FQNEAQ (reference sequence). V was trimmed by 5 bases and J by 5 bases, leaving 18 bases between them. CDR3 in amino acids: CASSIPGRLLETQYF. DNA for the CDR3: TGTGCCAGCAGCATACCGGGACGTCTACTCGAGACCCAGTACTTC.

This clonotype has ten or more counts. The gene calls are TRBV20-1 and TRBJ2-1; TRBD1 might be the D (5 bases). CDR3 length: 12 residues. V lost 6 bases and J 7 bases, leaving 13 bases between the germline ends. The V gene's germline CDR1 is DFQATT and CDR2 SNEGSKA (reference sequence). CDR3 coding DNA: TGCAGTGCCGCCGCCCAGGGTAATGAGCAGTTCTTC. Translating gives CSAAAQGNEQFF.

This clonotype came up many times. V is TRBV2 and J is TRBJ2-5; D might be TRBD2 (6 bases). Germline V gene data show CDR1 as SNHLY and CDR2 as FYNNEI. The CDR3 totals 14 residues. V was pared by 3 bases and J by 3 bases, with 11 bases between. DNA for the CDR3: TGTGCCAGCAGTGAGACTAGTAACAAAGAGACCCAGTACTTC. Its translation: CASSETSNKETQYF.

This clonotype was picked up many times. The chain links TRBV7-3 to TRBJ2-1; a possible D gene is TRBD1 (6 bases). V lost 5 bases to trimming and J lost 6 bases, with 11 bases between them. CDR3 size: 13 residues. Germline V CDR1 and CDR2: SGHTA, FQGTGA. The CDR3 DNA sequence: TGTGCCAGCAGCCAGGGGCGCCTCAATGAGCAGTTCTTC. Its translation: CASSQGRLNEQFF. Using reference TRBV7-3 and TRBJ2-1 for the parts outside the CDR3, the full variable domain is GAGVSQTPSNKVTEKGKYVELRCDPISGHTALYWYRQSLGQGPEFLIYFQGTGAADDSGLPNDRFFAVRPEGSVSTLKIQRTERGDSAVYLCASSQGRLNEQFFGPGTRLTVL.

The gene calls are TRBV13 and TRBJ1-1; 9 bases fit TRBD1. The CDR3 spans 16 residues. The V gene end was trimmed by 5 bases and the J gene end by 5 bases; junction bases not matched to a gene: 12. Germline V gene lookup returns CDR1 PRHDT and CDR2 FYEKMQ (reference sequence). CDR3 sequence: CASSTPGTGIGTEAFF. CDR3 DNA sequence: TGTGCCAGCAGCACCCCCGGGACAGGGATCGGGACTGAAGCTTTCTTT.

This chain connects TRBV19 to TRBJ1-5, with TRBD1 matching over 9 bases. J was trimmed by 2 bases and V by 6 bases; bases with no gene match: 11. The CDR3 contains 17 residues. Germline lookup yields CDR1 LNHDA and CDR2 SQIVND (reference sequence). For the CDR3, the DNA is TGTGCCAGTAGGGACTCGGACAGGGGTATGGGCAATCAGCCCCAGCATTTT. Translation gives CASRDSDRGMGNQPQHF.

V gene TRBV29-1 combines with J gene TRBJ2-1; 14 nucleotides line up with TRBD2. The CDR3 covers 16 residues. The V segment lost 0 bases and the J segment 8 bases; nucleotides outside the gene matches: 6. Germline V gene lookup returns CDR1 SQVTM and CDR2 ANQGSEA. Here the CDR3 DNA reads TGCAGCGTTGAAGATGGGACTAGCGGGAGAAAGGATGAGCAGTTCTTC. Translating it yields CSVEDGTSGRKDEQFF.

This clonotype was found many times. This rearrangement joins TRBV5-1 to TRBJ2-5; tentatively, D is TRBD1 (6 bases). The germline CDR1 and CDR2 sequences are SGHRS and YFSETQ. V was shortened by 0 bases and J by 4 bases, with 7 bases between the two germline ends. The CDR3 spans 13 residues. The CDR3 is CASSLDRVETQYF. DNA for the CDR3: TGCGCCAGCAGCTTGGACAGGGTAGAGACCCAGTACTTC.

The chain combines TRBV20-1 with TRBJ2-7; D may be TRBD1 or TRBD2 (5 bases each). The CDR3 loop spans 13 amino acids. In germline, CDR1 is DFQATT, CDR2 SNEGSKA (reference sequence). Trimming left V 4 bases short and J 0 bases short, with 10 bases between. The CDR3 spells CSAIGGSSYEQYF. The CDR3, as DNA: TGCAGTGCTATTGGGGGAAGCTCCTACGAGCAGTACTTC.

Only a few counts were recorded for this clonotype. J is TRBJ2-1 and V is TRBV5-1; 7 nucleotides match TRBD1. The CDR3 extends over 15 amino acids. From germline, CDR1 is SGHRS and CDR2 YFSETQ. V shed 7 bases, J shed 1 base, and the junction held 8 bases outside the gene matches. CDR3 loop: CASSPPGQSYNEQFF. The CDR3 DNA is TGCGCCAGCTCCCCGCCGGGACAGTCCTACAATGAGCAGTTCTTC. The full variable domain, with the rest looked up from reference TRBV5-1 and TRBJ2-1, is KAGVTQTPRYLIKTRGQQVTLSCSPISGHRSVSWYQQTPGQGLQFLFEYFSETQRNKGNFPGRFSGRQFSNSRSEMNVSTLELGDSALYLCASSPPGQSYNEQFFGPGTRLTVL.

This clonotype appeared a few times. The V gene is TRBV7-9, the J gene TRBJ1-1; 9 positions match TRBD1. V shed 1 base, J shed 6 bases, and the junction held 9 bases outside the gene matches. Germline CDR1 is SEHNR and CDR2 is FQNEAQ (reference sequence). This CDR3 spans 16 amino acids. The CDR3 loop is CASSLGLGQGWSEAFF. The CDR3 coding sequence is TGTGCCAGCAGCTTAGGTTTGGGACAGGGTTGGTCTGAAGCTTTCTTT.

This clonotype showed up many times. The chain combines TRBV6-5 with TRBJ1-1, with D hard to call. Trimming stripped 4 bases from V and 8 bases from J, with 11 bases between. From germline, CDR1 is MNHEY and CDR2 SVGAGI. The CDR3 has 12 residues. The CDR3 is CASSWRTGEAFF. Written as DNA, the CDR3 is TGTGCCAGCAGTTGGAGGACGGGGGAAGCTTTCTTT.

This clonotype was recorded a few times. This CDR3 is CASRGTVGNSPLHF. The DNA for the CDR3 is TGTGCCAGCAGAGGGACGGTGGGGAATTCACCCCTCCACTTT. This rearrangement joins TRBV2 to TRBJ1-6; possible D gene TRBD1, 5 bases. Germline V lookup: CDR1 SNHLY, CDR2 FYNNEI. V was clipped by 6 bases and J by 7 bases, with 13 bases between them. This CDR3 region has 14 residues. The complete variable domain, with remaining parts taken from reference TRBV2 and TRBJ1-6, reads EPEVTQTPSHQVTQMGQEVILRCVPISNHLYFYWYRQILGQKVEFLVSFYNNEISEKSEIFDDQFSVERPDGSNFTLKIRSTKLEDSAMYFCASRGTVGNSPLHFGNGTRLTVT.